This T cell receptor beta chain is from a study of blood T cells in healthy people across ages. V dropped 4 bases and J dropped 5; count of bases not matched to a gene: 7. The length of the CDR3 is 15 residues. Germline V gives CDR1 SGDLS, CDR2 YYNGEE. This clonotype was counted a few times. The use of a sample-barcoded 5' primer and a J-beta primer mix characterized a second PCR of about 7 to 12 cycles. Each CDR3 protein is one row after TCRdb ran MiXCR on the 5' RACE reads. The sample holds about 680,000 distinct CDR3 sequences, over 45% seen once. The sequencing sample was made of blood. The chain carries TRBV9 and TRBJ2-1; 9 nucleotides agree with TRBD2. This receptor was taken from a woman in her sixties in good health. In nucleotides, the CDR3 is TGTGCCAGCAGCCCCAACTTAGCGGGAGACAATGAGCAGTTCTTC. Its translation is CASSPNLAGDNEQFF. The full variable domain, its missing parts supplied by reference TRBV9 and TRBJ2-1, is DSGVTQTPKHLITATGQRVTLRCSPRSGDLSVYWYQQSLDQGLQFLIQYYNGEERAKGNILERFSAQQFPDLHSELNLSSLELGDSALYFCASSPNLAGDNEQFFGPGTRLTVL.